The 14 T cell receptor beta chains in this list originate from one sample, sequenced in a study of shared clonotypes between healthy human individuals. Using immunoSEQ multiplex PCR, the repertoire was profiled, and TCRdb retains in-frame clones only, with some absent. Of approximately 180,000 clones in the sample, 85% to 95% were seen once. Sequencing was done on a sample of naive CD4+ T cells sorted from blood. Specified subset: CD45RA+ positively selected. The receptors shown here come from a woman in her 30s in good health.

This clone was detected only once. J is TRBJ2-2 and V is TRBV25-1; 9 bases are a match to TRBD2. Germline loops: CDR1 MGHDK, CDR2 SYGVNS. The junction had 6 bases not matched to a gene; V was cut back by 4 bases and J by 0 bases. There are 17 residues in the CDR3. In DNA, the CDR3 is TGTGCCAGCAGTGCTCGCGGGAGGGCAGCGAACACCGGGGAGCTGTTTTTT. This encodes CASSARGRAANTGELFF.

The rearrangement uses TRBV5-4 and TRBJ2-7, with 11 positions matching TRBD2. Trimming cost V 4 bases and J 3 bases; bases outside gene matches: 12. The germline gives CDR1 SGHNT, CDR2 YYREEE (reference sequence). The CDR3 is 17 amino acids. CDR3 in DNA: TGTGCCAGCAGCCCCACAACCGGGACTAGCGGCAACTACGAGCAGTACTTC. Protein product: CASSPTTGTSGNYEQYF.

This chain joins TRBV18 and TRBJ2-5, with D unresolved. The germline V gene has CDR1 KGHSH and CDR2 LQKENI. This CDR3 has 13 amino acids. The V end lost 3 bases, the J end lost 11 bases, and 16 bases lay between the germline ends. This CDR3 is CASSPSEPRQQYF. CDR3 nucleotide sequence: TGTGCCAGCTCACCCTCGGAGCCTCGCCAGCAGTACTTC.

The chain has TRBV19 and TRBJ1-1; 7 nucleotides agree with TRBD1. The CDR3 runs to 14 residues. Looked up from germline, CDR1 is LNHDA and CDR2 is SQIVND (reference sequence). Unmatched junction bases numbered 13, after V lost 10 bases and J lost 5 bases. The CDR3 DNA follows: TGTGCCACCGCCTTTTCAACAGGGGAAACTGAAGCTTTCTTT. Translating it yields CATAFSTGETEAFF. The variable domain in full, with the rest retrieved from reference TRBV19 and TRBJ1-1, is DGGITQSPKYLFRKEGQNVTLSCEQNLNHDAMYWYRQDPGQGLRLIYYSQIVNDFQKGDIAEGYSVSREKKESFPLTVTSAQKNPTAFYLCATAFSTGETEAFFGQGTRLTVV.

Written as DNA, the CDR3 is TGTGCCATCACGGCGACAGATCCCTACGAGCAGTACTTC. This encodes CAITATDPYEQYF. The chain links TRBV10-3 to TRBJ2-7; the D gene is possibly TRBD1 (5 bases). Germline assignment: CDR1 ENHRY and CDR2 SYGVKD. Trimming cost V 7 bases and J 2 bases, with 12 bases left between them. CDR3 size: 13 residues.

The chain combines TRBV11-2 with TRBJ2-1; the match to TRBD2 covers 10 bases. V lost 1 base, J lost 0 bases, and 9 bases stayed unmatched. CDR1 is SGHAT and CDR2 is FQNNGV in the germline V gene. The CDR3 loop spans 19 amino acids. CDR3 in DNA: TGTGCCAGCAGCTTAGTCGTACTAGCGGGAATAAGCTCCTACAATGAGCAGTTCTTC. Residues: CASSLVVLAGISSYNEQFF.

The chain has TRBV5-1 and TRBJ1-1; D is uncertain. CDR3 size: 14 residues. Trimming shortened V by 0 bases and J by 0 bases, and 6 bases separated the two germline ends. Germline V lookup: CDR1 SGHRS, CDR2 YFSETQ. The CDR3 nucleotides read TGCGCCAGCAGCTTGGGAGAGATGAACACTGAAGCTTTCTTT. Amino acids: CASSLGEMNTEAFF.

This sequence joins TRBV19 and TRBJ2-7, with 9 bases that match TRBD1. The CDR3 loop spans 14 amino acids. Unmatched junction bases numbered 8, after V lost 7 bases and J lost 4 bases. The germline gives CDR1 LNHDA, CDR2 SQIVND (reference sequence). CDR3 in DNA: TGTGCCAGTAAACCGGGGACAGGGACATACGAGCAGTACTTC. It translates to CASKPGTGTYEQYF.

The J gene is TRBJ2-5, the V gene TRBV28, with 8 bases matching TRBD1. The trim removed 5 bases at V and 4 bases at J, leaving 9 bases unmatched. This CDR3 is 15 amino acids long. Germline lookup yields CDR1 MDHEN and CDR2 SYDVKM. The CDR3 bases are TGTGCCAGCAGTCTCGGCGGGACAGGTGGAGAGACCCAGTACTTC. It codes for CASSLGGTGGETQYF.

The chain joins TRBV5-1 to TRBJ1-4; a possible D gene is TRBD1 (5 bases). V was clipped by 3 bases and J by 4 bases, with 16 bases between them. The CDR3 has 16 residues. The germline V gene encodes CDR1 SGHRS and CDR2 YFSETQ. In nucleotides, the CDR3 is TGCGCCAGCAGCTCGGAACCGGGACCGAGTAATGAAAAACTGTTTTTT. It encodes CASSSEPGPSNEKLFF.

This rearrangement joins TRBV6-1 to TRBJ2-3, with D possibly being TRBD1 or TRBD2 (5 bases each). The V end lost 11 bases, the J end lost 0 bases, and 12 bases lay between the germline ends. The CDR3 extends over 13 amino acids. Germline V CDR1 and CDR2: MNHNS, SASEGT. CDR3 sequence reads: CAGTDPSTDTQYF. In DNA, the CDR3 is TGTGCCGGGACCGATCCAAGCACAGATACGCAGTATTTT.

The chain employs TRBV7-9 and TRBJ2-1; 8 nucleotides line up with TRBD2. The junction had 6 bases not matched to a gene; V was cut back by 5 bases and J by 6 bases. In germline, CDR1 is SEHNR, CDR2 FQNEAQ (reference sequence). This CDR3 comprises 14 residues. DNA for the CDR3: TGTGCCAGCAGCCTGGGACTAGTGCCCAATGAGCAGTTCTTC. Residues: CASSLGLVPNEQFF.

V usage is TRBV5-4 and J usage is TRBJ2-7, with 7 bases that match TRBD1. Trimming removed 3 bases from V and 3 bases from J; junction bases left unmatched: 6. The CDR3 is made up of 14 amino acids. Germline V gene lookup returns CDR1 SGHNT and CDR2 YYREEE (reference sequence). This CDR3 reads CASSSPGQNYEQYF. DNA for the CDR3: TGTGCCAGCAGCTCGCCGGGACAGAACTACGAGCAGTACTTC. Variable domain in full (rest from reference TRBV5-4 and TRBJ2-7): ETGVTQSPTHLIKTRGQQVTLRCSSQSGHNTVSWYQQALGQGPQFIFQYYREEENGRGNFPPRFSGLQFPNYSSELNVNALELDDSALYLCASSSPGQNYEQYFGPGTRLTVT.

This rearrangement joins TRBV19 to TRBJ1-2, with D possibly TRBD1 on 5 matching bases. V was clipped by 6 bases and J by 8 bases, with 16 bases between them. In germline, CDR1 is LNHDA, CDR2 SQIVND (reference sequence). CDR3 length: 13 amino acids. The DNA for the CDR3 is TGTGCCAGTAGCGGGGGAGCCCGTACAGGCTACACCTTC. Translated: CASSGGARTGYTF.